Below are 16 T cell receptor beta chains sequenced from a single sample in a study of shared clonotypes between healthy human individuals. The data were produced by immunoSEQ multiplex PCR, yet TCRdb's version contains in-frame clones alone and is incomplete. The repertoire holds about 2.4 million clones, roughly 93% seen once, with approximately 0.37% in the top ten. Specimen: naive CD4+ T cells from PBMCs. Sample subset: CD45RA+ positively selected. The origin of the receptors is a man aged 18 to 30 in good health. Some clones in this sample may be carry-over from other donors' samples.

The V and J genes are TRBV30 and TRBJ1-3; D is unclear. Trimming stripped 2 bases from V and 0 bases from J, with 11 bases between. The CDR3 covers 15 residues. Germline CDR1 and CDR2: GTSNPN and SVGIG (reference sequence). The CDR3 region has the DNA TGTGCCTGGAGTATTGGCGTCAGCTCTGGAAACACCATATATTTT. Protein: CAWSIGVSSGNTIYF.

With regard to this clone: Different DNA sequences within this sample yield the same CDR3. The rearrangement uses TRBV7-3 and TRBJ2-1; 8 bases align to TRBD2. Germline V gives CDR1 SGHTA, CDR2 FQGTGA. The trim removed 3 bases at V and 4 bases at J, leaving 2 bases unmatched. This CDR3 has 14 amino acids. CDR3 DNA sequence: TGTGCCAGCAGCTTGAGCGGGAGTTACAATGAGCAGTTCTTC. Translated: CASSLSGSYNEQFF.

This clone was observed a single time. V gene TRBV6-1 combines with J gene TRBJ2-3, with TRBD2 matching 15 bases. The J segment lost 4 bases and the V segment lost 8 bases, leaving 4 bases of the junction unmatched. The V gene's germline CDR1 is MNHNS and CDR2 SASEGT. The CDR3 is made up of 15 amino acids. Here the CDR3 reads CASRTSGRASDTQYF. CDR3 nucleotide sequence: TGTGCCAGCCGGACTAGCGGGAGGGCCTCAGATACGCAGTATTTT.

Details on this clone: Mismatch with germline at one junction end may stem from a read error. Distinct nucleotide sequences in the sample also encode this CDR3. The CDR3, as DNA: TGTGCCAGCAGCGTACTAGCGGGACAGGGACCCTATGAGCAGTACTTC. Translation: CASSVLAGQGPYEQYF. The J gene is TRBJ2-7, the V gene TRBV9; D is possibly TRBD1 or TRBD2 (9 bases each). CDR1 is SGDLS and CDR2 is YYNGEE in the germline V gene. There are 16 residues in the CDR3. The complete variable domain, with remaining parts taken from reference TRBV9 and TRBJ2-7, reads DSGVTQTPKHLITATGQRVTLRCSPRSGDLSVYWYQQSLDQGLQFLIQYYNGEERAKGNILERFSAQQFPDLHSELNLSSLELGDSALYFCASSVLAGQGPYEQYFGPGTRLTVT.

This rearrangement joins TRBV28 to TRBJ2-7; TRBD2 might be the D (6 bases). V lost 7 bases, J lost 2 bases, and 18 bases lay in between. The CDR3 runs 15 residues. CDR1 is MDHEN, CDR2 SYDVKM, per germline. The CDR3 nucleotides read TGTGCCAGCACCCCCGGAGGGTCCCCTCCCTACGAGCAGTACTTC. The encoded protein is CASTPGGSPPYEQYF.

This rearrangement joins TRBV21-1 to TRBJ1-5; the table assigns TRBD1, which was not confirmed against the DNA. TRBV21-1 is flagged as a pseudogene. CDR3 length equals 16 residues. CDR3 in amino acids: CASSKEGRQYHQPQHF. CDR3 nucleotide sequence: TGTGCCAGCAGCAAAGAAGGGCGACAGTACCATCAGCCCCAGCATTTT.

The CDR3: CQKGLANTGELFF. Here the CDR3 DNA reads TGCCAAAAAGGTTTAGCGAACACCGGGGAGCTGTTTTTT. V and J are TRBV10-1 and TRBJ2-2; no definite D call. The germline V gene encodes CDR1 WNHNN and CDR2 SYGVQD (reference sequence). The CDR3 is 13 amino acids.

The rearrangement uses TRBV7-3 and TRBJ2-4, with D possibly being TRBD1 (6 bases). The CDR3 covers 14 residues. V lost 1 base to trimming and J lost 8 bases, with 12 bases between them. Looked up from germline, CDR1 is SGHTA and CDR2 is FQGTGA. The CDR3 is CASSLRGPGDIQYF. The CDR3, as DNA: TGTGCCAGCAGCTTAAGAGGGCCAGGGGACATTCAGTACTTC.

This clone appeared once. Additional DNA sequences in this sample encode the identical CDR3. CDR3 amino acids: CASSLPVPGELFF. The CDR3 region has the DNA TGTGCCAGCAGTTTACCCGTTCCCGGGGAGCTGTTTTTT. The chain joins TRBV28 to TRBJ2-2; no definite D call. In germline, CDR1 is MDHEN, CDR2 SYDVKM. Trimming took off 2 bases at V and 6 bases at J, with 7 bases between the two ends. CDR3 length equals 13 residues.

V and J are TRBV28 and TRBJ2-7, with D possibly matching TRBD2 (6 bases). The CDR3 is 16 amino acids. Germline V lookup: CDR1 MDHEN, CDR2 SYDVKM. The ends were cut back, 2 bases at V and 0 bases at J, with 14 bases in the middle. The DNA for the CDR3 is TGTGCCAGCAGTTTAGCGGGACGGAGGAGCTCCTACGAGCAGTACTTC. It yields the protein CASSLAGRRSSYEQYF.

For the CDR3, the DNA is TGTGCCAGCACCGGGACTAGCGCAAACATTCAGTACTTC. As protein: CASTGTSANIQYF. The chain recombines TRBV2 with TRBJ2-4; 10 nucleotides line up with TRBD2. With V trimmed by 7 bases and J by 6 bases, 3 bases remained unmatched. The CDR3 sequence is 13 residues long. The germline V gene has CDR1 SNHLY and CDR2 FYNNEI. The complete variable domain, with remaining parts taken from reference TRBV2 and TRBJ2-4, reads EPEVTQTPSHQVTQMGQEVILRCVPISNHLYFYWYRQILGQKVEFLVSFYNNEISEKSEIFDDQFSVERPDGSNFTLKIRSTKLEDSAMYFCASTGTSANIQYFGAGTRLSVL.

CDR3 amino acids: CASSQGRHEQYF. The CDR3 DNA sequence: TGTGCCAGCAGTCAGGGTCGCCACGAGCAGTACTTC. This chain links TRBV6-5 with TRBJ2-5, with a weak D call TRBD1 (5 bases). With the DNA end fitting TRBJ2-7 better, the J assignment may be wrong. The V gene's germline CDR1 is MNHEY and CDR2 SVGAGI. The CDR3 extends over 12 amino acids.

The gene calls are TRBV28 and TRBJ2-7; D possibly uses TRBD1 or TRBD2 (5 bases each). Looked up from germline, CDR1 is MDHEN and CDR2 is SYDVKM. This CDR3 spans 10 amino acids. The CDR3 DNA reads TGTGCCAGCAGTGTGGGGACGTTTTCCGTC. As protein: CASSVGTFSV.

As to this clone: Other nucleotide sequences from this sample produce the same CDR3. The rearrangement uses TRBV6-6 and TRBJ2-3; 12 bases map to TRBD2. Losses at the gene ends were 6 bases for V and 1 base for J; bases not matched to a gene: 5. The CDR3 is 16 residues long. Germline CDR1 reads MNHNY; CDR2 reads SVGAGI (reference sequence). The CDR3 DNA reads TGTGCCAGCAGCCCTAGACTAGCGGGAGGCACAGATACGCAGTATTTT. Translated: CASSPRLAGGTDTQYF.

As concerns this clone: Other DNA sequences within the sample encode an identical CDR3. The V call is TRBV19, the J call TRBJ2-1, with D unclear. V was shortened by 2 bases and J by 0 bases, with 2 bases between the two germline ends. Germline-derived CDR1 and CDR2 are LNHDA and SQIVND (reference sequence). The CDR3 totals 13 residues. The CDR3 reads CASSISSYNEQFF. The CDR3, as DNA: TGTGCCAGTAGTATAAGCTCCTACAATGAGCAGTTCTTC.

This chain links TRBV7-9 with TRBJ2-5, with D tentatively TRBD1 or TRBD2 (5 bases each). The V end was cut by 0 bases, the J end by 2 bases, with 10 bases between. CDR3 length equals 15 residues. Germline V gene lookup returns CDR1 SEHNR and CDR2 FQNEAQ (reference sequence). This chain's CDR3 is CASSLAGRIQETQYF. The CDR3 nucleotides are TGTGCCAGCAGCTTAGCGGGACGAATACAAGAGACCCAGTACTTC.